Here is one TCR beta chain with its context. Its specificity is not known. Molecules of cDNA were individually given unique molecular identifiers that were attached to them. TCRdb ran MiXCR on the 5' RACE reads and lists one entry per CDR3 protein. The sample holds 70,000 to 85,000 distinct CDR3 sequences, 9% to 14% seen once. The sample belongs to a study of early T cells in non-severe SARS-CoV-2 infection. For the study at large: It was bulk RNA from unsorted whole blood that was sequenced, and the chains were unpaired. Findings and caveats of the study: The study's VDJdb matching favored anti-spike CD8 responses and missed private and CD4 specificities.

CDR3 length: 13 residues. The germline V and J ends were trimmed by 2 bases and 4 bases, with 5 bases remaining between them. Per germline, CDR1 SGHAT and CDR2 FQDESV (reference sequence). V gene TRBV11-1 combines with J gene TRBJ2-2; the D is unclear. The sample taken for sequencing was whole blood. The sequence was obtained from an adult who was a healthcare worker with PCR-confirmed SARS-CoV-2 infection or an uninfected control (not recorded which). Here the CDR3 reads CASSLWTTGELFF. In nucleotides, the CDR3 is TGTGCCAGCAGCTTATGGACCACCGGGGAGCTGTTTTTT.